This TCR beta chain was recorded in a study of T cells in Graves' hyperthyroidism and ophthalmopathy. What was amplified from RNA transcripts were TCR beta CDR3 regions. Using the HTBI primer set, a first-round RT-PCR was run on the TCR CDR3. TCRdb re-derived calls from the multiplex PCR reads in MiXCR, one entry per CDR3 protein. Of around 600,000 distinct CDR3 sequences in the sample, roughly a sixth were seen once. Germline lookup yields CDR1 MNHEY and CDR2 SVGEGT. V was clipped by 6 bases and J by 6 bases, with 11 bases between them. The CDR3 consists of 13 residues. The V and J genes are TRBV6-2 or TRBV6-3 and TRBJ2-2, with D possibly being TRBD1 (6 bases). This clonotype was sampled from a woman in her 40s with Graves' ophthalmopathy. Sample: blood. CDR3 bases: TGTGCCAGCAGAAAACCAGGGGCCGGGGAGCTGTTTTTT. The encoded protein is CASRKPGAGELFF.